Listed below are T cell receptor beta chains from one sample, sequenced in a study of CD8 T cells in ankylosing spondylitis. TCRdb fed the 5' RACE reads into MiXCR, producing one record per CDR3 protein. The sample has 50,000 or so distinct CDR3 sequences, around 7.4% seen once. Sequencing was performed on blood, either unsorted or a sorted T cell fraction (not recorded which). These receptors all stem from a female donor with ankylosing spondylitis or in good health (not recorded which). The conserved cysteine and the conserved F or W are not part of the CDR3 here.

CDR3aa,j_gene,len,v_gene
ASSQAAFYGYT,TRBJ1-2,11,TRBV3-1
ASSLGATRNNEQF,TRBJ2-1,13,TRBV5-1
SAPTTATDTQY,TRBJ2-3,11,TRBV20-1
AISLQLGDRGYT,TRBJ1-2,12,TRBV10-3
ASSFSGTGGTGELF,TRBJ2-2,14,TRBV5-1
ASSQGASSGGYSSTDTQY,TRBJ2-3,18,TRBV3-1
ASSRQESLNTEAF,TRBJ1-1,13,TRBV5-1
ASSPRQGVVDTQY,TRBJ2-3,13,TRBV14
ASTPGRDLAKNIQY,TRBJ2-4,14,TRBV11-2
ASKPHTLKFNSPLH,TRBJ1-6,14,TRBV2
ASSRRGPTEAF,TRBJ1-1,11,TRBV5-1
SARDRRQGSLGYT,TRBJ1-2,13,TRBV20-1
ASSPQRGATLDTQY,TRBJ2-3,14,TRBV11-3
ASRQQGALPGELF,TRBJ2-2,13,TRBV23-1
SVHRTDGEAF,TRBJ1-1,10,TRBV29-1
SAHDGDWANVLT,TRBJ2-6,12,TRBV20-1
AITRGIGETQY,TRBJ2-5,11,TRBV10-3
ASSPGPGGARGTGELF,TRBJ2-2,16,TRBV3-1
ASSPDTSGNTIY,TRBJ1-3,12,TRBV7-7
ASSPAVGQGAYNEQF,TRBJ2-1,15,TRBV7-9
AIKGREMDDEQF,TRBJ2-1,12,TRBV10-3
SVEDPEAATNEKLF,TRBJ1-4,14,TRBV29-1
ASSVVGSPTDTQY,TRBJ2-3,13,TRBV9
SVADRGLGGYT,TRBJ1-2,11,TRBV29-1
ASSPDRKRTYEQY,TRBJ2-7,13,TRBV28
ASSLGLRPLLTEAF,TRBJ1-1,14,TRBV5-1
ASSRVDGAGELF,TRBJ2-2,12,TRBV4-3
ASSLLGQGSSGYT,TRBJ1-2,13,TRBV27
ASSLSTSRGDTQY,TRBJ2-3,13,TRBV7-2
SAREATGGGYT,TRBJ1-2,11,TRBV20-1
ASSLGGTGNEKLF,TRBJ1-4,13,TRBV11-2
ASSPQWIGGGQAQPQH,TRBJ1-5,16,TRBV12-3/TRBV12-4
ASSFQGAQETQY,TRBJ2-5,12,TRBV5-4
SAPKPPGQDDSNTGELF,TRBJ2-2,17,TRBV29-1
ASSLTRAYNEQF,TRBJ2-1,12,TRBV28
ASSLGLVETQY,TRBJ2-5,11,TRBV11-3
ASSLARGQGVHEQY,TRBJ2-7,14,TRBV5-1
ASSYSPSGGANEQF,TRBJ2-1,14,TRBV7-3
SAPLAGATYEQY,TRBJ2-7,12,TRBV20-1
ASSQDHPGPYEQY,TRBJ2-7,13,TRBV14
SVVKMNTEAF,TRBJ1-1,10,TRBV29-1
ASTTQGKAEAF,TRBJ1-1,11,TRBV12-3/TRBV12-4
SATLAGRSYEQY,TRBJ2-7,12,TRBV20-1
ASSPRQEIADTQY,TRBJ2-3,13,TRBV18
ASSSPSGGLSYNEQF,TRBJ2-1,15,TRBV7-2
ASSQDQGGRPSTDTQY,TRBJ2-3,16,TRBV4-3
ASSQGVSNSPLH,TRBJ1-6,12,TRBV12-3/TRBV12-4
ASSLSAGMNTEAF,TRBJ1-1,13,TRBV5-1
ASSIGTRGTDTQY,TRBJ2-3,13,TRBV5-8
ASSSQGNNSPLH,TRBJ1-6,12,TRBV18
ASSWTGGSTEAF,TRBJ1-1,12,TRBV7-9
ASSLDRVTEAF,TRBJ1-1,11,TRBV5-8
SVERDRAGELF,TRBJ2-2,11,TRBV29-1
ASSLGRGVSTDTQY,TRBJ2-3,14,TRBV12-3/TRBV12-4
ASSVVGGYETQY,TRBJ2-5,12,TRBV9